The source of this T cell receptor beta chain is a study of T cell repertoires in cytomegalovirus infection. TCRdb itself ran the reads through MiXCR, one entry per CDR3 protein. The top ten clones hold roughly an eighth of a sample with about 830,000 distinct CDR3 sequences, less than 35% of them seen once. V gave up 7 bases and J gave up 0 bases; unmatched junction bases: 33. Germline V gives CDR1 MDHEN, CDR2 SYDVKM. This CDR3 is 23 amino acids long. On this clonotype: Its target is unknown. One base away lies a much larger clone, so this may be a sequencing read error.

The sequence came from a human donor in good health (CMV status not recorded). Some clones in this sample may be carry-over from other donors' samples. The specimen was cultured CD8+ T cells from PBMCs, collected from culture after CMV antigen stimulation. The chain links TRBV28 to TRBJ2-7; TRBD1 agrees at 7 bases. CDR3 bases: TGTGCCAGCACACCGGAGACGTTTATGTCGGGACAGACACGGGGCTCTACCTCCTACGAGCAGTACGTC. This codes for CASTPETFMSGQTRGSTSYEQYV.